Here is one T cell receptor beta chain with its context. Its antigen is unidentified. The sample belongs to a study of T cell responses to AZD1222 COVID-19 vaccine. Points from the study as a whole: Nearly half of spike-specific TCRs reportedly target variant regions that are unmutated in the B.1.351 and B.1.1.7 variants.

Pooled in the analysis were second doses at about 4 or about 12 weeks. Assay used: immunoSEQ multiplex PCR; TCRdb lists only in-frame clones, some missing. The table includes over 110,000 clones, roughly nine tenths detected once. Germline V gene data show CDR1 as GTSNPN and CDR2 as SVGIG (reference sequence). Trimming took off 0 bases at V and 0 bases at J, with 11 bases between the two ends. The CDR3 is 15 residues long. The origin of this receptor is an adult who received the AZD1222 COVID-19 vaccine. The material was peripheral blood, obtained 28 days after the second AZD1222 dose. The chain carries TRBV30 and TRBJ1-2; possible D gene TRBD1, 6 bases. The CDR3 sequence is CAWSVGQISNYGYTF. CDR3 sequence (DNA): TGTGCCTGGAGTGTTGGACAGATTTCTAACTATGGCTACACCTTC.